A single sample gave rise to the 22 T cell receptor beta chains below, sequenced in a study of blood T cells in healthy people across ages. For the second PCR, which ran for about 6 to 12 cycles, a sample-barcoded 5' primer and a J-beta primer mix were used. TCRdb called the 5' RACE reads again in MiXCR, with one record for every CDR3 protein. The repertoire holds hundreds of thousands of distinct CDR3 sequences, with 55% to 70% as singletons. The material sequenced was blood. These receptors all stem from a man aged 30 to 39 in good health.

This clonotype has just a few counts. The chain joins TRBV18 to TRBJ1-2, with 8 positions matching TRBD1. Per the germline V gene, CDR1 is KGHSH and CDR2 is LQKENI. The CDR3 covers 13 residues. The trim removed 8 bases at V and 3 bases at J, leaving 5 bases unmatched. The CDR3 nucleotides read TGTGCCAGCGCTCCGGACAGGGACTATGGCTACACCTTC. This encodes CASAPDRDYGYTF.

The V gene is TRBV6-6, the J gene TRBJ2-7; 7 bases align to TRBD1. From germline, CDR1 is MNHNY and CDR2 SVGAGI (reference sequence). The V and J ends lost 8 bases and 5 bases, in that order; junction bases with no gene match: 9. This CDR3 spans 13 amino acids. CDR3 bases: TGTGCCAGCGCCCAGGGGGAGCGCCACGAGCAGTACTTC. Translated: CASAQGERHEQYF.

The gene calls are TRBV24-1 and TRBJ1-3; D gene unclear. The CDR3 runs 15 residues. V was shortened by 8 bases and J by 0 bases, with 13 bases between the two germline ends. The germline V gene encodes CDR1 KGHDR and CDR2 SFDVKD. The CDR3 DNA is TGTGCCACCAAGTGTGCGGCGAACTCTGGAAACACCATATATTTT. Protein: CATKCAANSGNTIYF.

This clonotype was seen just once. The chain couples TRBV5-5 to TRBJ2-5; 7 positions match TRBD1. The CDR3 contains 15 residues. Germline V gene sequence: CDR1 SGHKS, CDR2 YYEKEE (reference sequence). V lost 4 bases, J lost 11 bases, and 17 bases stayed unmatched. CDR3 in amino acids: CASSAPTETGMEQYF. The CDR3, as DNA: TGTGCCAGCAGCGCGCCAACTGAGACAGGGATGGAGCAGTACTTC.

The chain carries TRBV29-1 and TRBJ2-7, with 14 bases identical to TRBD2. The CDR3 runs to 14 residues. V dropped 6 bases and J dropped 5; count of bases not matched to a gene: 6. CDR1 and CDR2 (germline): SQVTM, ANQGSEA. The CDR3 loop is CSVAGTSGSNEQYF. CDR3 nucleotides: TGCAGCGTCGCCGGGACTAGCGGGAGCAACGAGCAGTACTTC.

In this sample, this clonotype turned up many times. The V and J genes are TRBV29-1 and TRBJ2-7; D unclear. The ends were cut back, 5 bases at V and 5 bases at J, with 10 bases in the middle. CDR1 and CDR2 (germline): SQVTM, ANQGSEA. The CDR3 totals 11 residues. CDR3 in amino acids: CSVSNANEQYF. The CDR3 DNA is TGCAGCGTTTCCAATGCTAACGAGCAGTACTTC.

This clonotype was detected only a few times. CDR3 sequence (DNA): TGCAGTGCTCGCAGGGGACTAGCGGGAGAACGGGAGCAGTACTTC. This codes for CSARRGLAGEREQYF. The chain combines TRBV20-1 with TRBJ2-7; 14 bases map to TRBD2. This CDR3 is 15 amino acids long. V lost 5 bases and J lost 7; bases outside the gene matches: 10. Germline assignment: CDR1 DFQATT and CDR2 SNEGSKA (reference sequence).

The chain has TRBV20-1 and TRBJ2-7; D is unclear. V was trimmed by 0 bases and J by 7 bases, leaving 13 bases between them. The CDR3 is made up of 13 amino acids. CDR1 DFQATT and CDR2 SNEGSKA come from the germline V gene (reference sequence). The CDR3 reads CSARDVTRLEQYF. The CDR3 bases are TGCAGTGCTAGAGACGTCACACGTCTGGAGCAGTACTTC.

This clonotype was counted at least ten times. V is TRBV9 and J is TRBJ1-2, with unresolved D. Germline CDR1 SGDLS, CDR2 YYNGEE. The CDR3 runs 13 residues. Trimming removed 4 bases from V and 8 bases from J, with 15 bases in between. This chain's CDR3 is CASSPLTLEGYTF. CDR3 nucleotides: TGTGCCAGCAGCCCACTAACGCTTGAGGGCTACACCTTC. Supplemented by reference TRBV9 and TRBJ1-2, the full variable domain reads DSGVTQTPKHLITATGQRVTLRCSPRSGDLSVYWYQQSLDQGLQFLIQYYNGEERAKGNILERFSAQQFPDLHSELNLSSLELGDSALYFCASSPLTLEGYTFGSGTRLTVV.

Notes on this clonotype: A read error is possible here, since a much larger clone lies one base away. The V and J genes are TRBV7-8 and TRBJ1-1, with D possibly being TRBD1 (5 bases). With 0 bases removed from V and 0 bases from J, the gap between germline ends came to 8 bases. The CDR3 length is 15 residues. The germline CDR1 and CDR2 sequences are SGHVS and FQNEAQ. CDR3 residues: CASSLAGPMNTEAFF. The CDR3 bases are TGTGCCAGCAGCTTAGCGGGACCGATGAACACTGAAGCTTTCTTT.

The chain uses TRBV21-1 and TRBJ2-7; the listed D gene, TRBD2, was not tested against the DNA. TRBV21-1 corresponds to a pseudogene. The length of the CDR3 is 18 residues. Written as DNA, the CDR3 is TGTGCCAGCAGCAAAGGACCCCACCTAGCGGGGTGCCCCTACGAGCAGTACTTC. Translation gives CASSKGPHLAGCPYEQYF.

The CDR3 protein is CASSPVHLDPTPPSYEQYF. DNA of the CDR3: TGTGCCAGCAGTCCCGTACATCTCGACCCAACACCACCCTCCTACGAGCAGTACTTC. The rearrangement uses TRBV2 and TRBJ2-7; D is uncertain. Trimming stripped 5 bases from V and 0 bases from J, with 26 bases between. CDR3 length: 19 residues. The V gene's germline CDR1 is SNHLY and CDR2 FYNNEI.

This chain connects TRBV29-1 to TRBJ1-1; 7 bases are a match to TRBD1. The CDR3 is 14 amino acids. V shed 4 bases and J 0 bases; nucleotides not matched to a gene: 5. The germline V gene has CDR1 SQVTM and CDR2 ANQGSEA. The CDR3 reads CSVGDRIMNTEAFF. The CDR3 coding sequence is TGCAGCGTTGGGGACAGAATTATGAACACTGAAGCTTTCTTT.

This clonotype was counted only a few times. The chain couples TRBV9 to TRBJ2-3, with D perhaps assigned TRBD1 or TRBD2 (5 bases each). CDR3 size: 15 residues. The germline V gene encodes CDR1 SGDLS and CDR2 YYNGEE. V was clipped by 4 bases and J by 6 bases, with 18 bases between them. CDR3 protein: CASSPEKRTRDTQYF. The CDR3 region has the DNA TGTGCCAGCAGCCCGGAGAAGCGGACAAGGGATACGCAGTATTTT.

The gene calls are TRBV20-1 and TRBJ2-1, with unresolved D. Germline V gives CDR1 DFQATT, CDR2 SNEGSKA (reference sequence). The CDR3 is made up of 13 amino acids. The V end was cut by 3 bases, the J end by 0 bases, with 6 bases between. This CDR3 reads CSASTLSYNEQFF. The CDR3 DNA reads TGCAGTGCTAGTACTCTCTCCTACAATGAGCAGTTCTTC.

This clonotype was observed a few times. The V gene is TRBV7-9, the J gene TRBJ2-1; 9 bases match TRBD2. Germline assignment: CDR1 SEHNR and CDR2 FQNEAQ (reference sequence). Trimming removed 3 bases from V and 4 bases from J; junction bases left unmatched: 4. The CDR3 loop spans 15 amino acids. Here the CDR3 DNA reads TGTGCCAGCAGCTTTGTGACTAGCGGTTACAATGAGCAGTTCTTC. Protein sequence: CASSFVTSGYNEQFF.

CDR3 DNA sequence: TGTGCCAGCAATAATGATGTAGTGCCAGATACGCAGTATTTT. Residues: CASNNDVVPDTQYF. This chain joins TRBV2 and TRBJ2-3; D remains ambiguous. The CDR3 extends over 14 amino acids. The germline CDR1 and CDR2 sequences are SNHLY and FYNNEI. Trimming removed 7 bases at V and 4 bases at J, with 15 bases between.

The chain recombines TRBV7-9 with TRBJ2-3, with 8 bases lining up with TRBD1. Per germline, CDR1 SEHNR and CDR2 FQNEAQ (reference sequence). This CDR3 is built from 19 residues. Trimming removed 1 base from V and 2 bases from J; junction bases left unmatched: 14. CDR3 DNA: TGTGCCAGCAGCTTAGATTGGCTCATCGAGGGACAGGACACAGATACGCAGTATTTT. It yields the protein CASSLDWLIEGQDTDTQYF.

This clonotype turned up a few times. The rearrangement links TRBV20-1 to TRBJ2-7, with 7 bases identical to TRBD2. The germline V gene encodes CDR1 DFQATT and CDR2 SNEGSKA (reference sequence). This CDR3 region has 14 residues. V lost 3 bases and J lost 0; bases outside the gene matches: 5. In DNA form, the CDR3 reads TGCAGTGCTAGGGTGGGAGGGAGCTCCTACGAGCAGTACTTC. Translating gives CSARVGGSSYEQYF.

The chain combines TRBV6-5 with TRBJ2-3; the D gene is possibly TRBD2 (6 bases). V lost 2 bases and J 0 bases, leaving 12 bases between the germline ends. The length of the CDR3 is 16 residues. Germline-derived CDR1 and CDR2 are MNHEY and SVGAGI. This CDR3 reads CASSYAGYRSTDTQYF. The CDR3 DNA is TGTGCCAGCAGTTACGCGGGATACCGAAGCACAGATACGCAGTATTTT.

The rearrangement links TRBV12-3 or TRBV12-4 to TRBJ2-7, with a possible D match to TRBD1 (6 bases). This CDR3 comprises 13 residues. With 6 bases removed from V and 1 base from J, the gap between germline ends came to 10 bases. The CDR3 nucleotides are TGTGCCAGCAGGCCCGGGACATCCTACGAGCAGTACTTC. Its translation: CASRPGTSYEQYF.

This clonotype was picked up a small number of times. This sequence joins TRBV28 and TRBJ1-2; D is undetermined. Between the trimmed V and J ends, which lost 7 bases and 3 bases, there was a span of 6 bases. There are 11 residues in the CDR3. Looked up from germline, CDR1 is MDHEN and CDR2 is SYDVKM. The CDR3, as DNA: TGTGCCAGCATGAAGGACTATGGCTACACCTTC. Residues: CASMKDYGYTF.